Shown below are 6 T cell receptor beta chains from a single sample sequenced in a study of cytomegalovirus exposure and HLA in healthy donors. Amplification used 60 Vbeta primers and 13 Jbeta primers. The repertoire was sequenced with immunoSEQ multiplex PCR; TCRdb's copy has only in-frame clones and lacks some. This sample has about 120,000 clones; under 90% occur once, and the top ten carry 3.9%. Sequenced sample: PBMCs. These receptors came from a woman in her 30s in good health and CMV-seronegative.

The rearrangement joins TRBV5-1 to TRBJ2-7, with 8 bases identical to TRBD2. Germline trimming cut 1 base from V and 2 bases from J; bases unmatched to any gene: 5. This CDR3 spans 15 amino acids. CDR1 and CDR2 (germline): SGHRS, YFSETQ. CDR3 DNA: TGCGCCAGCAGCTTGCGGAGCGGGAGCCCCTACGAGCAGTACTTC. It translates to CASSLRSGSPYEQYF.

This chain links TRBV6-1 with TRBJ2-2, with 9 bases that match TRBD1. Germline CDR1 and CDR2: MNHNS and SASEGT. The CDR3 spans 15 residues. Losses at the gene ends were 8 bases for V and 1 base for J; bases not matched to a gene: 5. In DNA, the CDR3 is TGTGCCAGCCGCTACAGGGGGCAGAACACCGGGGAGCTGTTTTTT. Translating it yields CASRYRGQNTGELFF.

The gene calls are TRBV28 and TRBJ2-7; D might be TRBD1 (6 bases). Trimming pared 5 bases from V and 2 bases from J, leaving 19 bases between. CDR3 length: 16 amino acids. CDR1 and CDR2 (germline): MDHEN, SYDVKM. The CDR3 loop is CASSLLPYGGTYEQYF. CDR3 sequence (DNA): TGTGCCAGCAGTCTACTCCCTTATGGGGGCACCTACGAGCAGTACTTC.

In its sample, this clone was seen a few times. The J gene is TRBJ2-5, the V gene TRBV27, with a weak D call TRBD1 (5 bases). Germline-derived CDR1 and CDR2 are MNHEY and SMNVEV (reference sequence). Trimming stripped 2 bases from V and 7 bases from J, with 14 bases between. CDR3 length: 14 amino acids. The CDR3 DNA reads as TGTGCCAGCAGTTTAAAGGCAGGGTTGGTGACCCAGTACTTC. As protein: CASSLKAGLVTQYF.

The chain employs TRBV19 and TRBJ2-5, with 7 bases lining up with TRBD1. The germline CDR1 and CDR2 sequences are LNHDA and SQIVND (reference sequence). The CDR3 consists of 14 residues. With V trimmed by 3 bases and J by 1 base, 2 bases remained unmatched. Here the CDR3 reads CASSMDRLQETQYF. DNA of the CDR3: TGTGCCAGTAGTATGGACAGGCTCCAAGAGACCCAGTACTTC.

This clone was seen only once. This chain links TRBV5-4 with TRBJ2-7, with D possibly being TRBD2 (6 bases). CDR3 size: 15 residues. Germline CDR1 reads SGHNT; CDR2 reads YYREEE (reference sequence). V was shortened by 1 base and J by 3 bases, with 14 bases between the two germline ends. As DNA, the CDR3 is TGTGCCAGCAGCTTGAGATCTAGCGTGTACTACGAGCAGTACTTC. Its translation is CASSLRSSVYYEQYF.